One sample yielded the 25 T cell receptor beta chains listed below, sequenced in a study of T cells in Graves' hyperthyroidism and ophthalmopathy. Authors of the study amplified TCR beta CDR3 regions from RNA transcripts. The TCR CDR3 first-round RT-PCR relied on the HTBI primer set. TCRdb re-derived calls from the multiplex PCR reads in MiXCR, one entry per CDR3 protein. Among over 45,000 distinct CDR3 sequences listed, roughly 49% were seen once. Sequenced input: peripheral blood or thyroid tissue (not recorded which). The source of these receptors is a woman aged 45-60 years with Graves' hyperthyroidism.

This clonotype was seen ten or more times. Here the CDR3 DNA reads TGTGCCAGCAGTGTGTGGAGCGGGAGGAGTGTCGAGCAGTACTTC. It codes for CASSVWSGRSVEQYF. This chain joins TRBV2 and TRBJ2-7; 9 bases map to TRBD2. Germline-derived CDR1 and CDR2 are SNHLY and FYNNEI. The CDR3 runs 15 residues. The V gene end was trimmed by 4 bases and the J gene end by 6 bases; junction bases not matched to a gene: 10.

This clonotype was seen many times. V usage is TRBV4-3 and J usage is TRBJ1-5; D is uncertain. V was trimmed by 0 bases and J by 2 bases, leaving 8 bases between them. The CDR3 spans 15 residues. The germline gives CDR1 LGHNA, CDR2 YSLEER. The CDR3 DNA follows: TGCGCCAGCAGCCAAGAATCAGAGGGCAATCAGCCCCAGCATTTT. The encoded protein is CASSQESEGNQPQHF.

The chain combines TRBV18 with TRBJ2-2; 8 nucleotides line up with TRBD2. Per the germline V gene, CDR1 is KGHSH and CDR2 is LQKENI. Trimming cost V 2 bases and J 5 bases; bases outside gene matches: 1. There are 14 residues in the CDR3. The CDR3 sequence is CASSPSGGTGELFF. The CDR3 DNA follows: TGTGCCAGCTCACCATCGGGAGGGACCGGGGAGCTGTTTTTT.

This clonotype was seen many times. The V gene is TRBV28, the J gene TRBJ1-6; perhaps TRBD1 as D (5 bases). CDR1 is MDHEN, CDR2 SYDVKM, per germline. The CDR3 extends over 16 amino acids. V dropped 6 bases and J dropped 0 bases, with 12 bases sitting between them. The CDR3 DNA follows: TGTGCCAGCAGGCCCCAGGGACTCTCCTATAATTCACCCCTCCACTTT. It yields the protein CASRPQGLSYNSPLHF.

This chain links TRBV6-4 with TRBJ1-5; D may be TRBD1 (5 bases). Trimming removed 5 bases at V and 2 bases at J, with 10 bases between. CDR1 is MRHNA and CDR2 is SNTAGT in the germline V gene. This CDR3 contains 14 residues. This chain's CDR3 is CASSPGRGNQPQHF. The CDR3 DNA follows: TGTGCCAGCAGTCCAGGGAGAGGCAATCAGCCCCAGCATTTT.

This clonotype showed up many times. The chain combines TRBV7-9 with TRBJ2-7, with D tentatively TRBD1 (6 bases). V shed 5 bases and J shed 7 bases, with 15 bases lying between them. Germline CDR1 and CDR2: SEHNR and FQNEAQ (reference sequence). There are 13 residues in the CDR3. The CDR3 loop is CASSGSERGEQYF. The CDR3 DNA follows: TGTGCCAGCAGCGGATCTGAGAGGGGGGAGCAGTACTTC.

This clonotype was seen ten or more times. CDR3 coding DNA: TGTGCCAGCAGCTCAGGACAGGTGTGGGGGGAGACCCAGTACTTC. This gives the protein CASSSGQVWGETQYF. The chain uses TRBV11-2 and TRBJ2-5; 7 bases are shared with TRBD1. CDR3 length: 15 amino acids. Germline V lookup: CDR1 SGHAT, CDR2 FQNNGV. V gave up 4 bases and J gave up 5 bases; unmatched junction bases: 10. Based on the CDR3 plus reference TRBV11-2 and TRBJ2-5, the full variable domain is EAGVAQSPRYKIIEKRQSVAFWCNPISGHATLYWYQQILGQGPKLLIQFQNNGVVDDSQLPKDRFSAERLKGVDSTLKIQPAKLEDSAVYLCASSSGQVWGETQYFGPGTRLLVL.

This clonotype was counted many times. The chain is built from TRBV20-1 and TRBJ2-7; D is perhaps TRBD1 or TRBD2 (5 bases each). The length of the CDR3 is 13 residues. V dropped 6 bases and J dropped 6 bases, with 18 bases sitting between them. Germline CDR1 DFQATT, CDR2 SNEGSKA (reference sequence). The CDR3 protein is CSAGGGEGFEQYF. CDR3 in DNA: TGCAGTGCCGGTGGGGGAGAGGGCTTCGAGCAGTACTTC.

The rearrangement uses TRBV7-2 and TRBJ2-7; TRBD2 matches 8 bases. The V gene end was trimmed by 4 bases and the J gene end by 5 bases; junction bases not matched to a gene: 4. The germline gives CDR1 SGHTA, CDR2 FQGNSA. This CDR3 spans 13 amino acids. The CDR3 loop reads CASSYFSGNEQYF. As DNA, the CDR3 is TGTGCCAGCAGCTACTTTAGCGGGAACGAGCAGTACTTC.

This clonotype was found a few times. The V call is TRBV9, the J call TRBJ2-3; D possibly corresponds to TRBD2 (6 bases). V shed 4 bases and J shed 1 base, with 13 bases lying between them. The CDR3 extends over 15 amino acids. In germline, CDR1 is SGDLS, CDR2 YYNGEE. CDR3 amino acids: CASSLGGEGTDTQYF. The DNA for the CDR3 is TGTGCCAGCAGCCTCGGCGGGGAAGGCACAGATACGCAGTATTTT.

V usage is TRBV7-9 and J usage is TRBJ2-6; 10 positions match TRBD1. The CDR3 is made up of 17 amino acids. Looked up from germline, CDR1 is SEHNR and CDR2 is FQNEAQ (reference sequence). After removal of 6 bases from V and 0 bases from J, the junction contained 5 bases not matched to a gene. CDR3 residues: CASRPGQGRSGANVLTF. CDR3 DNA: TGTGCCAGCAGACCGGGACAGGGGCGCTCTGGGGCCAACGTCCTGACTTTC.

The chain couples TRBV24-1 to TRBJ2-5; D is uncertain. CDR3 length: 14 amino acids. CDR1 KGHDR and CDR2 SFDVKD come from the germline V gene. Trimming shortened V by 5 bases and J by 4 bases, and 13 bases separated the two germline ends. The chain's CDR3 is CATSARVPPETQYF. CDR3 coding DNA: TGTGCCACCAGTGCTAGGGTCCCCCCAGAGACCCAGTACTTC.

The V and J genes are TRBV11-2 and TRBJ2-7, with TRBD2 identical over 9 bases. The CDR3 extends over 13 amino acids. Unmatched junction bases numbered 4, after V lost 5 bases and J lost 5 bases. Per germline, CDR1 SGHAT and CDR2 FQNNGV. The CDR3 region has the DNA TGTGCCAGCAGCATCGGACTAGCGAACGAGCAGTACTTC. It translates to CASSIGLANEQYF.

The chain links TRBV29-1 to TRBJ2-7, with TRBD2 identical over 14 bases. Germline CDR1 is SQVTM and CDR2 is ANQGSEA. The V gene end was trimmed by 3 bases and the J gene end by 6 bases; junction bases not matched to a gene: 4. This CDR3 region has 14 residues. The CDR3 region has the DNA TGCAGCGTTGACCTGGGGACTAGCGGGAGCGAGCAGTACTTC. Its protein product is CSVDLGTSGSEQYF.

Points on this clonotype: The conserved closing phenylalanine or tryptophan is absent in this CDR3, likely reflecting a read error. The chain links TRBV12-3 or TRBV12-4 to TRBJ2-7; 8 nucleotides line up with TRBD1. The CDR3 contains 11 residues. The CDR3 spells CASGQGYGQYL. In DNA form, the CDR3 reads TGTGCCAGCGGACAGGGCTACGGGCAGTACCTC.

The count of this clonotype is one. The chain employs TRBV20-1 and TRBJ2-5; 9 bases fit TRBD1. Germline-derived CDR1 and CDR2 are DFQATT and SNEGSKA (reference sequence). This CDR3 is built from 14 residues. Trimming removed 5 bases from V and 0 bases from J; junction bases left unmatched: 4. CDR3 DNA sequence: TGCAGTGCTCCCGGGACAGGGTACCAAGAGACCCAGTACTTC. Translation gives CSAPGTGYQETQYF.

The chain carries TRBV12-3 or TRBV12-4 and TRBJ1-6; TRBD1 might be the D (5 bases). The CDR3 runs to 12 residues. Trimming pared 4 bases from V and 10 bases from J, leaving 8 bases between. The CDR3 spells CASSSQGSPLHF. The CDR3, as DNA: TGTGCCAGCAGTTCCCAGGGATCACCCCTCCACTTT.

With respect to this clonotype: It is unclear where the CDR3 begins or ends on the DNA, so no DNA is shown, and the CDR3 is as TCRdb lists it. The rearrangement links TRBV29-1 to TRBJ2-7; TRBD2, the table's D call, lacks a check against the DNA. Including both end residues, the CDR3 is 17 amino acids long. Germline CDR1 and CDR2: SQVTM and ANQGSEA. The CDR3 spells CSVRCASSLGPNYEQYF.

The J gene is TRBJ2-2, the V gene TRBV28; D gene uncertain. CDR1 and CDR2 from the germline V gene are MDHEN and SYDVKM. With 8 bases removed from V and 2 bases from J, the gap between germline ends came to 9 bases. The CDR3 spans 13 residues. In DNA form, the CDR3 reads TGTGCCAGCGGAACCATTAACACCGGGGAGCTGTTTTTT. It specifies CASGTINTGELFF.

V gene TRBV7-2 combines with J gene TRBJ1-4; D is undetermined. The CDR3 contains 12 residues. Germline V gene lookup returns CDR1 SGHTA and CDR2 FQGNSA. V was cut by 5 bases and J by 4 bases, with 5 bases left in between. The CDR3 region is CASSSLNEKLFF. Here the CDR3 DNA reads TGTGCCAGCAGCAGCCTTAATGAAAAACTGTTTTTT.

The chain links TRBV15 to TRBJ2-7; TRBD2 matches at 12 bases. The CDR3 sequence is 17 residues long. J gave up 3 bases and V 1 base, and 7 bases lay outside the gene matches. The V gene's germline CDR1 is LNHNV and CDR2 YYDKDF (reference sequence). This CDR3 is CATSRGLGLAGIYEQYF. CDR3 coding DNA: TGTGCCACCAGCAGAGGATTAGGACTAGCGGGAATCTACGAGCAGTACTTC.

In its sample, this clonotype was seen many times. This sequence joins TRBV6-5 and TRBJ1-2; unclear D gene. The CDR3 consists of 13 residues. The germline gives CDR1 MNHEY, CDR2 SVGAGI. The V end lost 2 bases, the J end lost 7 bases, and 11 bases lay between the germline ends. In DNA form, the CDR3 reads TGTGCCAGCAGTTACGCGGGCTTGACTGGCTACACCTTC. It codes for CASSYAGLTGYTF.

The chain carries TRBV2 and TRBJ1-1; D remains unclear. Trimming pared 4 bases from V and 1 base from J, leaving 7 bases between. This CDR3 spans 13 amino acids. Germline lookup yields CDR1 SNHLY and CDR2 FYNNEI. CDR3 bases: TGTGCCAGCAGTGGACATAAGAACACTGAAGCTTTCTTT. This sequence encodes CASSGHKNTEAFF.

As regards this clonotype: The CDR3 does not close with the conserved phenylalanine or tryptophan, likely indicating a read error. It is unclear where the CDR3 begins or ends on the DNA, so no DNA is shown, and the CDR3 is as TCRdb lists it. The chain couples TRBV20-1 to TRBJ1-3; TRBD1 is the table's D call, not checked against the DNA. Germline CDR1 is DFQATT and CDR2 is SNEGSKA (reference sequence). The CDR3 numbers 9 amino acids, ends counted. The CDR3 loop is CSAKRTGWS.

The chain combines TRBV7-2 with TRBJ1-2, with TRBD1 matching over 9 bases. The CDR3 covers 16 residues. CDR1 and CDR2 (germline): SGHTA, FQGNSA. Trimming at V came to 3 bases and at J to 7 bases, leaving 12 bases not matched to a gene. The CDR3 sequence: CASSFPPGQGGGGYTF. DNA of the CDR3: TGTGCCAGCAGCTTTCCCCCGGGACAGGGAGGTGGTGGCTACACCTTC. The entire variable domain, with the rest obtained from reference TRBV7-2 and TRBJ1-2, is as follows: GAGVSQSPSNKVTEKGKDVELRCDPISGHTALYWYRQSLGQGLEFLIYFQGNSAPDKSGLPSDRFSAERTGGSVSTLTIQRTQQEDSAVYLCASSFPPGQGGGGYTFGSGTRLTVV.